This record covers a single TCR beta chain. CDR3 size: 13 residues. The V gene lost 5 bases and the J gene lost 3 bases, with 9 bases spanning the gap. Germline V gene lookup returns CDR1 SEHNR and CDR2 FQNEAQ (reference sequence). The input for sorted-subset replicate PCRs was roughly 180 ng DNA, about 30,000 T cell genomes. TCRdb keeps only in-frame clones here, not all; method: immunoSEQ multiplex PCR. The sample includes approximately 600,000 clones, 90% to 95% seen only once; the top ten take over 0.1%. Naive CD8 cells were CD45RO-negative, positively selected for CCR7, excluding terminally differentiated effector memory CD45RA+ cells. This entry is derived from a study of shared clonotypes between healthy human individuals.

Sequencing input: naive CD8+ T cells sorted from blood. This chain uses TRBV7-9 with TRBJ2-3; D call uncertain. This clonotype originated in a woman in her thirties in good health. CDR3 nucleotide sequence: TGTGCCAGCAGCAACGGAGTGACAGATACGCAGTATTTT. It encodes CASSNGVTDTQYF.